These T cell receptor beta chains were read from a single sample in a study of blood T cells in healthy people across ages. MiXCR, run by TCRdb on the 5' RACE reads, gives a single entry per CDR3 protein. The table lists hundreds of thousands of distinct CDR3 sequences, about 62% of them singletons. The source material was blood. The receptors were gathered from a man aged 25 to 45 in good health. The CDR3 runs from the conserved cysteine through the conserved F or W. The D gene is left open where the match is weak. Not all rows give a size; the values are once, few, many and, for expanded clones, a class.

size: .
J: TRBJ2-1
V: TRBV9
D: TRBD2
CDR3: CASTPGLAGFNEQFF
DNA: TGTGCCAGCACTCCGGGACTAGCGGGATTCAATGAGCAGTTCTTC

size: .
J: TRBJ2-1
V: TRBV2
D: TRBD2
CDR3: CASRLTSGRANERFF
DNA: TGTGCCAGCAGACTAACTAGCGGGAGGGCCAATGAGCGGTTCTTC

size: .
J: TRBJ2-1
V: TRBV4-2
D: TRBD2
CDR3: CASSQSLRVAGRSYNEQFF
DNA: TGTGCCAGCAGCCAATCTCTCAGAGTAGCGGGGCGCTCCTACAATGAGCAGTTCTTC

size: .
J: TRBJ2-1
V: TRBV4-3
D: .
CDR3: CASSQGRAEFYKEQFF
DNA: TGCGCCAGCAGCCAAGGACGCGCCGAATTCTACAAGGAGCAGTTCTTC

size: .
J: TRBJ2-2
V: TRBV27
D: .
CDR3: CASSRGVFPGELFF
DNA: TGTGCCAGCAGTCGAGGGGTTTTTCCCGGGGAGCTGTTTTTT

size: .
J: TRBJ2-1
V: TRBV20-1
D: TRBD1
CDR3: CSARDPLGTGDSNEQFF
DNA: TGCAGTGCTAGAGACCCACTAGGGACAGGGGACTCAAATGAGCAGTTCTTC

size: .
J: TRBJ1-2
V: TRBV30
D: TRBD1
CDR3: CASKRDRPNGYTF
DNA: TGTGCCTCTAAAAGGGACAGGCCCAATGGCTACACCTTC

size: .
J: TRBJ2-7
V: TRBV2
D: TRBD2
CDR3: CASSHGTSGGLSSYEQYF
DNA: TGTGCCAGCAGTCACGGGACTAGCGGGGGCCTTAGCTCCTACGAGCAGTACTTC

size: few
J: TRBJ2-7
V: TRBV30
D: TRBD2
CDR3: CAWKRGPYEQYF
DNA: TGTGCCTGGAAGCGGGGCCCCTACGAGCAGTACTTC

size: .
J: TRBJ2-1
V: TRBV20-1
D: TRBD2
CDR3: CSARDSLSGRPQYNEQFF
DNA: TGCAGTGCTAGAGATTCCCTGAGCGGGAGGCCCCAATACAATGAGCAGTTCTTC

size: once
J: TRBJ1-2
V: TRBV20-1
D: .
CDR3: CSAPRLGGYTF
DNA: TGCAGTGCTCCGAGACTGGGAGGCTACACCTTC

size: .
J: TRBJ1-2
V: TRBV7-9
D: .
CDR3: CASSPTGAINYGYTF
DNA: TGTGCCAGCAGCCCCACCGGTGCGATTAACTATGGCTACACCTTC

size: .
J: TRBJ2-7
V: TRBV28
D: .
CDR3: CASIAPENGEQYF
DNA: TGTGCCAGCATTGCACCGGAAAACGGGGAGCAGTACTTC

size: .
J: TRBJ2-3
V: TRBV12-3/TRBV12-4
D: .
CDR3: CASSLGSATTDTQYF
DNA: TGTGCCAGCAGTTTAGGTAGCGCCACCACAGATACGCAGTATTTT

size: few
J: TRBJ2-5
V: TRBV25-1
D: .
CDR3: CASSERREYQETQYF
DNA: TGTGCCAGCAGTGAGCGAAGGGAGTACCAAGAGACCCAGTACTTC

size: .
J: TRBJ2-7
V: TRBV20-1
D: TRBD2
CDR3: CSARTSRSYEQYF
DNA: TGCAGTGCGCGGACTAGTAGGTCCTACGAGCAGTACTTC

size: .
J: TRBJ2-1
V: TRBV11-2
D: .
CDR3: CASSFLMFRGSYNEQFF
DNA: TGTGCCAGCAGCTTCCTAATGTTCCGTGGATCCTACAATGAGCAGTTCTTC

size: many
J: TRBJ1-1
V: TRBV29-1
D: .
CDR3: CSVVGGYTEAFF
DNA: TGCAGCGTTGTTGGCGGGTACACTGAAGCTTTCTTT

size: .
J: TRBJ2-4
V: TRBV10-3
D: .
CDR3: CAISVGHNTEEQYF
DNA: TGTGCCATCAGTGTTGGGCACAATACAGAAGAGCAGTACTTC

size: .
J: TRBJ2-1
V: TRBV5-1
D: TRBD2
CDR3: CASSLVPAGEIYNEQFF
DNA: TGCGCCAGCAGCTTGGTTCCAGCGGGAGAGATCTACAATGAGCAGTTCTTC

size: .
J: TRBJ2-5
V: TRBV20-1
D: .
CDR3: CSARDVGQETQYF
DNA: TGCAGTGCTAGAGATGTGGGACAAGAGACCCAGTACTTC

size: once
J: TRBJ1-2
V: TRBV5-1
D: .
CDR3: CASSYYSTTPLFYGYTF
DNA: TGCGCCAGCAGCTACTACTCCACCACTCCGTTATTCTATGGCTACACCTTC

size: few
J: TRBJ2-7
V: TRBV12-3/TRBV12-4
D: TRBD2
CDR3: CASSFYGLGTSGGPYEQYF
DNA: TGTGCCAGCAGTTTTTACGGGCTCGGTACTAGCGGGGGTCCCTACGAGCAGTACTTC